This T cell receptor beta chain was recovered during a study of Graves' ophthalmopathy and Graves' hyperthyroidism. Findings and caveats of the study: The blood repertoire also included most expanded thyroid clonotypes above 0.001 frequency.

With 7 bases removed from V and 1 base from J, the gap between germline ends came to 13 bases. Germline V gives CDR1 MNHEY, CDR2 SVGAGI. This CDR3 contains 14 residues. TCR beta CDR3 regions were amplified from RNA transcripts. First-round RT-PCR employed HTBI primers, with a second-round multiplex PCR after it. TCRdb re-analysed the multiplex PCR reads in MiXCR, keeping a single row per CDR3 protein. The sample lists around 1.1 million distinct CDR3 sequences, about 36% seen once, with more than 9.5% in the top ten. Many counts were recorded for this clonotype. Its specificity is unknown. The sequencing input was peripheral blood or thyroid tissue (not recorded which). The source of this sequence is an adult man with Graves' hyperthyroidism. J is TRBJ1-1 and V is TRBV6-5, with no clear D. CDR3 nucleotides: TGTGCCAGCAAGGCCCCAACACCGAACACTGAAGCTTTCTTT. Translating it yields CASKAPTPNTEAFF.